This TCR beta chain comes out of a study of HIV-infected children after antiretroviral therapy interruption. Study background: Median age was about 10 years (interruption) and around 8 years (continuous). Continuous-treatment samples came from weeks 0, 48 and 150.

The TCR library was built from RNA with a 3' RACE protocol and unique molecular identifiers. From the 3' RACE reads, TCRdb called clonotypes with MiXCR, one entry per CDR3 protein. The sample records approximately 95,000 distinct CDR3 sequences, about 6.3% being singletons. Treatment indicated: PENTA 11 planned treatment interruption arm or continuous ART arm. Germline loops: CDR1 KGHSH, CDR2 LQKENI. The CDR3 consists of 14 residues. Deletions cut 3 bases from V and 1 base from J, with 10 bases between. Study-level findings and limits: The Gini coefficient of naive CD4+ repertoires rose, returning to baseline by 3 years.

On this clonotype: Its antigen is still unknown.

The input for sequencing was CD45RA+ CD4+ T cells from PBMCs, pooled from several time points, taken from a donor given antiretroviral therapy, either interrupted or continuous. The subset is: naive CD4+ CD45RA+ CD45RO- T cells. This sequence joins TRBV18 and TRBJ2-7; D may be TRBD1 or TRBD2 (5 bases each). The sequence was obtained from a pool of human donors with HIV. CDR3 bases: TGTGCCAGCTCACCGGGGACCCAATCCTACGAGCAGTACTTC. Its protein product is CASSPGTQSYEQYF. Supplemented by reference TRBV18 and TRBJ2-7, the full variable domain reads NAGVMQNPRHLVRRRGQEARLRCSPMKGHSHVYWYRQLPEEGLKFMVYLQKENIIDESGMPKERFSAEFPKEGPSILRIQQVVRGDSAAYFCASSPGTQSYEQYFGPGTRLTVT.